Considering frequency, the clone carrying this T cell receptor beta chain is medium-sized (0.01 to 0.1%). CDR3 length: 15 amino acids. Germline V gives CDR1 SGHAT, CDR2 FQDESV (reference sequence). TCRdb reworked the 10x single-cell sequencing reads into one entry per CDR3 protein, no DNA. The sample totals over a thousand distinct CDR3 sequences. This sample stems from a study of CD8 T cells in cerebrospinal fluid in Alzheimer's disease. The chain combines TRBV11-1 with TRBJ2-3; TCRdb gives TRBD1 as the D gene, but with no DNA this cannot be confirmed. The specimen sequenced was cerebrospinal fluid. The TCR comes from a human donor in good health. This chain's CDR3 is CASSPRDIVVVTQYF.